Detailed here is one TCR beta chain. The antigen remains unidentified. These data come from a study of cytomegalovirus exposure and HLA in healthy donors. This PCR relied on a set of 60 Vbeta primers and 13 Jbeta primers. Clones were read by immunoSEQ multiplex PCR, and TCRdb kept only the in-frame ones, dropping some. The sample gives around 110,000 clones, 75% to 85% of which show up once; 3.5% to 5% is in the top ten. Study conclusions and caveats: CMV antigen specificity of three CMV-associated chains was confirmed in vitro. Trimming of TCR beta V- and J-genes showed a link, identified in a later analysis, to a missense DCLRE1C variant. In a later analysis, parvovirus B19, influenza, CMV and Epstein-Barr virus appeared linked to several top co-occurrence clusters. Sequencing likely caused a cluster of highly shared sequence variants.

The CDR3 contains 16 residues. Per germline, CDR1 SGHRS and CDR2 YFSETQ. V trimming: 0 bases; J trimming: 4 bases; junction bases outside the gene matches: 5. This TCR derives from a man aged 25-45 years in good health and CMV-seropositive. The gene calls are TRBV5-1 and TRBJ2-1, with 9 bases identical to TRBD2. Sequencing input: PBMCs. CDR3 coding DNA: TGCGCCAGCAGCTTGGGAATCGCGGGGGGGTACAATGAGCAGTTCTTC. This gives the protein CASSLGIAGGYNEQFF. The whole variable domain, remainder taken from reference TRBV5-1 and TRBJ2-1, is KAGVTQTPRYLIKTRGQQVTLSCSPISGHRSVSWYQQTPGQGLQFLFEYFSETQRNKGNFPGRFSGRQFSNSRSEMNVSTLELGDSALYLCASSLGIAGGYNEQFFGPGTRLTVL.